This section outlines one T cell receptor (beta chain) sequence together with its context. The antigen remains undetermined. This entry comes from a study of T cell responses to AZD1222 COVID-19 vaccine. The repertoire was sequenced with immunoSEQ multiplex PCR; TCRdb's copy has only in-frame clones and lacks some. The repertoire consists of around 100,000 clones, with 87% occurring once and the leading ten covering 4% to 4.5%. Study-level results: Reports say nearly half of spike-specific TCRs go after unmutated variant regions.

V was pared by 6 bases and J by 3 bases, with 8 bases of the junction left unmatched. The CDR3 consists of 15 residues. The germline CDR1 and CDR2 sequences are MDHEN and SYDVKM. The sample in question was peripheral blood, obtained on day 0 of MenACWY control vaccination. V usage is TRBV28 and J usage is TRBJ2-7; 10 bases map to TRBD1. The receptor's source is an adult in good health. Here the CDR3 reads CASSRDRGFLYEQYF. As DNA, the CDR3 is TGTGCCAGCAGCAGGGACAGGGGATTCCTCTACGAGCAGTACTTC.